The next 6 T cell receptor beta chains were all read from a single sample in a study of shared clonotypes between healthy human individuals. The naive CD8 subset, CD45RO-negative cells positively selected for CCR7, excluded terminally differentiated effector memory CD45RA+ cells. This table comes from immunoSEQ multiplex PCR, and its TCRdb copy is limited to in-frame clones, with some not included. The sample lists about 2.2 million clones, around 93% occurring once. Source material: naive CD8+ T cells from PBMCs. These receptors were collected from a young man in good health. Some clones in this sample may be carry-over from other donors' samples.

J is TRBJ1-2 and V is TRBV7-9, with 7 bases identical to TRBD1. This CDR3 spans 13 amino acids. CDR1 is SEHNR and CDR2 is FQNEAQ in the germline V gene (reference sequence). V lost 4 bases, J lost 4 bases, and 3 bases stayed unmatched. CDR3 region: CASSWGQLYGYTF. The CDR3 nucleotides are TGTGCCAGCAGCTGGGGACAGCTCTATGGCTACACCTTC.

The CDR3 DNA reads TGTGCCAGCAGTTTATCGGCCGGGACACTTAGTGAGCAGTTCTTC. As protein: CASSLSAGTLSEQFF. The genes are TRBV27 and TRBJ2-1; weak D call: TRBD1 (6 bases). The germline V and J ends were trimmed by 0 bases and 9 bases, with 15 bases remaining between them. Germline values: CDR1 MNHEY, CDR2 SMNVEV (reference sequence). There are 15 residues in the CDR3.

This clone was detected only a few times. This CDR3 is also generated by other DNA sequences in the sample. The gene calls are TRBV7-9 and TRBJ1-5; no clear D gene. The CDR3 totals 14 residues. V gave up 1 base and J gave up 4 bases, with 8 bases separating them. Germline loops: CDR1 SEHNR, CDR2 FQNEAQ (reference sequence). CDR3 in DNA: TGTGCCAGCAGCTTAGGCGGTAGGAATCAGCCCCAGCATTTT. It codes for CASSLGGRNQPQHF.

The chain is built from TRBV11-2 and TRBJ2-4; 8 nucleotides align to TRBD1. J was trimmed by 6 bases and V by 4 bases; bases with no gene match: 5. Germline values: CDR1 SGHAT, CDR2 FQNNGV. The CDR3 is made up of 14 amino acids. The CDR3 DNA reads as TGTGCCAGCAGCTACCGAACAGGGGGAAACATTCAGTACTTC. Residues: CASSYRTGGNIQYF.

The chain is built from TRBV7-6 and TRBJ1-1; D unclear. Germline CDR1 is SGHVS and CDR2 is FNYEAQ. The CDR3 has 13 residues. V lost 0 bases to trimming and J lost 6 bases, with 8 bases between them. The CDR3 protein is CASSLAMGAEAFF. In DNA, the CDR3 is TGTGCCAGCAGCTTAGCGATGGGTGCTGAAGCTTTCTTT.

Comment on this clone: This specimen includes other DNA sequences encoding the same CDR3. In DNA, the CDR3 is TGTGCCAGCAAGGGCAGAAACACTGAAGCTTTCTTT. Protein product: CASKGRNTEAFF. The chain recombines TRBV28 with TRBJ1-1; D unclear. This CDR3 has 12 residues. Germline V gene data show CDR1 as MDHEN and CDR2 as SYDVKM. V shed 7 bases and J shed 2 bases, with 8 bases lying between them.